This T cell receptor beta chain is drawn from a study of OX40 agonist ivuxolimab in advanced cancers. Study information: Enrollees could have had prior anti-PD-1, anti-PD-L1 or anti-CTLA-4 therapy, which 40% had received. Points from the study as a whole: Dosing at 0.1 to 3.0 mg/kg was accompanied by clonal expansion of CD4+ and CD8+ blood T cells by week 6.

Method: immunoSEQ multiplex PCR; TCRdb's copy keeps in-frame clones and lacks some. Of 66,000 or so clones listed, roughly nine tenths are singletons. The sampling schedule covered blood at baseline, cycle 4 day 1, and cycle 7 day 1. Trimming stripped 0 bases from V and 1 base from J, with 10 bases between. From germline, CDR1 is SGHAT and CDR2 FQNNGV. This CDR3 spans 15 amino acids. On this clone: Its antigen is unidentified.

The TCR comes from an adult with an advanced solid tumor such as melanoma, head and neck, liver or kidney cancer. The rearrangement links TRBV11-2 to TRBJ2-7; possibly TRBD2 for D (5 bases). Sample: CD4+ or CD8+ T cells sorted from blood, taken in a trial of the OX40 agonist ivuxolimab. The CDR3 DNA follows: TGTGCCAGCAGCTTAGATCAGCCGGGATCCTACGAGCAGTACTTC. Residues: CASSLDQPGSYEQYF.